Listed here are 2 T cell receptor beta chains from one sample, sequenced in a study of blood T cell repertoires in COVID-19. The table came from immunoSEQ multiplex PCR; TCRdb's copy has only in-frame clones and leaves some out. The table shows 150,000 to 200,000 clones, with approximately 80% occurring only once. Source material: peripheral blood. The receptors originated from a human donor in a cohort sampled during active COVID-19.

V and J are TRBV11-2 and TRBJ2-7; 14 nucleotides line up with TRBD2. Trimming at V came to 1 base and at J to 4 bases, leaving 12 bases not matched to a gene. CDR1 SGHAT and CDR2 FQNNGV come from the germline V gene. The CDR3 extends over 19 amino acids. In DNA, the CDR3 is TGTGCCAGCAGCTTAGTCCCGGGACTAGCGGGGGCCATCCCATACGAGCAGTACTTC. This encodes CASSLVPGLAGAIPYEQYF.

This clone was picked up one time. The V and J genes are TRBV3-1 (or the pseudogene TRBV3-2) and TRBJ2-1, with D tentatively TRBD2 (5 bases). V lost 4 bases and J lost 0, with 13 bases in between. The CDR3 has 16 amino acids. Germline CDR1 LGHDT, CDR2 YNNKEL (reference sequence). The CDR3 reads CASSRGLPSSYNEQFF. The CDR3 DNA reads TGTGCCAGCAGCCGAGGGCTACCGAGCTCCTACAATGAGCAGTTCTTC.